The clone carrying this TCR beta chain has a handful of counts. The record originates from a study of identical twins. TCRdb independently ran MiXCR on the 5' RACE reads; one entry per CDR3 protein. The sample lists 430,000 or so distinct CDR3 sequences, roughly 26% seen once, with approximately 2.9% in the top ten. The CDR3 is made up of 11 amino acids. The germline V gene has CDR1 MNHEY and CDR2 SVGEGT. The V end was cut by 6 bases, the J end by 9 bases, with 11 bases between. The same data also went into a second study, on T cells expressing NK-cell markers. Turning to that study: Several of the donors carried dominant NKG2C+ clonotypes that took up roughly 1.0-8% of their CD8+ T cells.

The chain combines TRBV6-2 or TRBV6-3 with TRBJ1-1, with unresolved D. The origin of this receptor is a woman aged 18-29 years in good health. The source material was CD4+ T cells sorted from blood. Here the CDR3 DNA reads TGTGCCAGCAGCTTGAATACGAAAGCTTTCTTT. Its translation is CASSLNTKAFF.